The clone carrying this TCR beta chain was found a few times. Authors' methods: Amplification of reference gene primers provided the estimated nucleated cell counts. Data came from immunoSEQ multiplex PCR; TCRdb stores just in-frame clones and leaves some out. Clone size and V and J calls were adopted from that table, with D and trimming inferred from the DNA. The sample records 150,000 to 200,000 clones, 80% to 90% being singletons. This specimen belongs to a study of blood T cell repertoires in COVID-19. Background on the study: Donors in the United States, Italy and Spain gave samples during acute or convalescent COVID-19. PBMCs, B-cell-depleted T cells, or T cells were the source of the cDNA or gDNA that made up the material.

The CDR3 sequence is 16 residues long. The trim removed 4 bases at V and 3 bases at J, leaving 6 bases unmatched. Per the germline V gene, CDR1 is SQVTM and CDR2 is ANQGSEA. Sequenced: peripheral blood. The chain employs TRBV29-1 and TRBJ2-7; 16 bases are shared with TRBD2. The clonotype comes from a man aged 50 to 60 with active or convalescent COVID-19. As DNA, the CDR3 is TGCAGCGTTGTCGGGACTAGCGGGGGGGCTCTCTACGAGCAGTACTTC. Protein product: CSVVGTSGGALYEQYF.